Included here is one T cell receptor (beta chain) sequence, with context. The antigen is not known. The method was immunoSEQ multiplex PCR; TCRdb's version includes in-frame clones alone and lacks a portion of them. The sample holds tens of thousands of clones, 88% seen once. This sample is part of a study of T cell responses to AZD1222 COVID-19 vaccine. Study-wide results and limits: Dominant CD4 TCR responses targeted spike regions 160-218 and 743-854. Compared with day 0, the breadth and depth of the Spike-specific TCR repertoire rose significantly after two doses of AZD1222.

The source was peripheral blood, collected 28 days after the second AZD1222 dose. The TCR comes from an adult who received the AZD1222 COVID-19 vaccine.

CDR3 in amino acids: CASSLGLAMNTGELFF. CDR3 nucleotide sequence: TGTGCCAGCAGCTTAGGACTAGCGATGAACACCGGGGAGCTGTTTTTT. The rearrangement links TRBV7-6 to TRBJ2-2; 8 bases match TRBD2. CDR1 is SGHVS and CDR2 is FNYEAQ in the germline V gene. The CDR3 runs 16 residues. The ends lost 1 base at V and 1 base at J; junction bases unmatched: 2.